This is a list of T cell receptor beta chains from one sample in a study of CD8 T cells in ankylosing spondylitis. TCRdb re-called the 5' RACE reads through MiXCR, storing one row per CDR3 protein. The table lists about 540,000 distinct CDR3 sequences, more than 9.5% of them singletons, with about 6.5% in the top ten. The specimen sequenced was blood, either unsorted or a sorted T cell fraction (not recorded which). Every receptor here comes from a male donor with ankylosing spondylitis. Each CDR3 is given with its conserved first and last residue. A D gene is named only where the DNA matches it firmly. Not all rows give a size; the values are once, few, many and, for expanded clones, a class.

TRBJ1-2	NA	TRBV7-2	NA	CASSSDRFSTF	TGTGCCAGCAGCTCTGACCGGTTCTCCACCTTC
TRBJ1-1	NA	TRBV29-1	NA	CSVTRGGGTEAFF	TGCAGCGTTACCCGGGGGGGAGGGACTGAAGCTTTCTTT
TRBJ1-2	NA	TRBV7-9	NA	CASSQGVLKQVYGYTF	TGTGCCAGCAGCCAGGGAGTTCTAAAACAGGTCTATGGCTACACCTTC
TRBJ2-5	NA	TRBV6-2/TRBV6-3	TRBD2	CASSYPRCLLLAGGRETQYF	TGTGCCAGCAGTTATCCCCGGTGTCTACTACTAGCGGGAGGTCGGGAGACCCAGTACTTC
TRBJ2-1	few	TRBV20-1	TRBD1	CSASAGTAYNEQFF	TGCAGTGCTAGCGCCGGGACAGCCTACAATGAGCAGTTCTTC
TRBJ2-1	NA	TRBV29-1	TRBD2	CSVLGTSDSYNEQFF	TGCAGCGTCCTTGGGACTAGCGACTCCTACAATGAGCAGTTCTTC
TRBJ2-1	NA	TRBV14	TRBD2	CASSHYLLGGRYSNEQFF	TGTGCCAGCAGCCATTACCTCCTTGGCGGGAGATACTCCAATGAGCAGTTCTTC
TRBJ2-3	many	TRBV5-6	TRBD2	CASSSLAGTDTQYF	TGTGCCAGCAGTTCCCTAGCGGGCACAGATACGCAGTATTTT
TRBJ2-1	NA	TRBV2	TRBD1	CASSYRDREQFF	TGTGCCAGCAGTTACCGGGACAGGGAGCAGTTCTTC
TRBJ2-2	NA	TRBV2	NA	CASNRDIPTGELFF	TGTGCCAGCAACCGGGACATACCCACCGGGGAGCTGTTTTTT
TRBJ1-3	few	TRBV20-1	NA	CSARHEGNTIYF	TGCAGTGCCCGTCATGAAGGAAACACCATATATTTT
TRBJ2-3	NA	TRBV5-1	TRBD2	CASSLLAGASTDTQYF	TGCGCCAGCAGCTTACTAGCGGGGGCTAGCACAGATACGCAGTATTTT
TRBJ2-1	NA	TRBV7-2	NA	CASSPGADSYNEQFF	TGTGCCAGCAGCCCCGGGGCAGACTCCTACAATGAGCAGTTCTTC
TRBJ2-7	NA	TRBV5-1	NA	CASSFSSGAYEQYF	TGCGCCAGCAGCTTTTCCTCAGGGGCCTACGAGCAGTACTTC
TRBJ2-6	many	TRBV7-2	NA	CASSLVGGHSGANVLTF	TGTGCCAGCAGCTTAGTGGGGGGCCATTCTGGGGCCAACGTCCTGACTTTC
TRBJ2-3	many	TRBV2	NA	CASTGPTDTQYF	TGTGCCAGCACAGGGCCCACAGATACGCAGTATTTT
TRBJ1-1	few	TRBV2	NA	CAGAPMTVKTEAFF	TGTGCCGGTGCGCCTATGACAGTAAAGACTGAAGCTTTCTTT
TRBJ2-7	many	TRBV11-2	NA	CASSLVVERSYEQYF	TGTGCCAGCAGCTTAGTAGTGGAGCGGTCATACGAGCAGTACTTC
TRBJ1-6	few	TRBV27	NA	CASSFRRDSPLHF	TGTGCCAGCAGTTTCAGGCGGGATTCACCCCTCCACTTT
TRBJ1-1	few	TRBV5-1	NA	CASSLATSYRDTEAFF	TGCGCCAGCAGCTTGGCGACATCCTATAGGGACACTGAAGCTTTCTTT
TRBJ2-5	NA	TRBV29-1	NA	CSPSVGGETQYF	TGCAGCCCCTCGGTCGGCGGAGAGACCCAGTACTTC
TRBJ2-7	few	TRBV10-3	TRBD1	CAISELQGHEQYF	TGTGCCATCAGTGAACTACAGGGGCACGAGCAGTACTTC
TRBJ2-2	NA	TRBV6-1	TRBD1	CASSPDRGSSELFF	TGTGCCAGCAGCCCGGACAGGGGATCGTCCGAGCTGTTTTTT
TRBJ2-1	few	TRBV20-1	TRBD2	CSAILEIAGANEQFF	TGCAGTGCTATTTTAGAAATAGCGGGAGCCAATGAGCAGTTCTTC
TRBJ2-5	few	TRBV20-1	NA	CSARRGSQETQYF	TGCAGTGCTAGAAGGGGGAGCCAAGAGACCCAGTACTTC
TRBJ1-4	many	TRBV12-3/TRBV12-4	NA	CASSLPGATNEKLFF	TGTGCCAGCAGCCTACCAGGGGCAACTAATGAAAAACTGTTTTTT
TRBJ2-1	few	TRBV30	NA	CAWSEAVGIDNEQFF	TGTGCCTGGAGCGAAGCCGTTGGGATCGACAATGAGCAGTTCTTC
TRBJ1-4	few	TRBV5-1	TRBD1	CASSGEGAPHEKLFF	TGCGCCAGTTCAGGGGAGGGGGCGCCCCATGAAAAACTGTTTTTT
TRBJ2-7	few	TRBV7-9	NA	CASSWTRSSYEQYF	TGTGCCAGCAGCTGGACCCGGAGCTCCTACGAGCAGTACTTC
TRBJ1-1	many	TRBV29-1	NA	CSVVRAGNTEAFF	TGCAGCGTTGTCAGGGCTGGGAACACTGAAGCTTTCTTT
TRBJ1-1	NA	TRBV5-1	NA	CASSFAGWGNTEAFF	TGCGCCAGCAGCTTTGCGGGTTGGGGGAACACTGAAGCTTTCTTT
TRBJ2-3	NA	TRBV20-1	TRBD2	CSAALAGARHTQYF	TGCAGTGCGGCCCTAGCGGGAGCCCGCCATACGCAGTATTTT
TRBJ2-1	NA	TRBV12-5	TRBD1	CASGPGQGVPEQFF	TGTGCTAGTGGTCCGGGACAGGGGGTCCCTGAGCAGTTCTTC
TRBJ2-7	few	TRBV20-1	NA	CSARQRDNSYEQYF	TGCAGTGCTAGACAGAGGGACAACTCGTACGAGCAGTACTTC
TRBJ2-7	NA	TRBV5-1	TRBD2	CASSTGGTSGPYF	TGCGCCAGCAGCACCGGCGGGACTAGCGGGCCTTATTTC
TRBJ1-4	few	TRBV24-1	TRBD1	CATSELQGAREKLFF	TGTGCCACCAGTGAATTACAGGGGGCGCGTGAAAAACTGTTTTTT
TRBJ1-1	NA	TRBV12-3/TRBV12-4	NA	CASSLWGTSEAFF	TGTGCCAGCAGTTTGTGGGGAACAAGTGAAGCTTTCTTT
TRBJ2-1	NA	TRBV7-2	TRBD2	CASSLRLAGGGSYNEQFF	TGTGCCAGCAGCTTGCGGCTAGCGGGAGGCGGATCCTACAATGAGCAGTTCTTC
TRBJ2-1	many	TRBV7-9	TRBD1	CASSPPTGGAYNEQFF	TGTGCCAGCAGCCCGCCTACAGGGGGCGCCTACAATGAGCAGTTCTTC
TRBJ2-7	NA	TRBV10-2	NA	CASSESRQGGLEQYF	TGCGCCAGCAGTGAGAGTAGGCAGGGAGGACTAGAGCAGTACTTC
TRBJ2-2	few	TRBV25-1	TRBD2	CASRPMSGLAGGENTGELFF	TGTGCCAGCAGGCCAATGTCGGGACTAGCGGGAGGCGAGAACACCGGGGAGCTGTTTTTT
TRBJ2-1	few	TRBV5-4	TRBD2	CASSLGLERGNEQFF	TGTGCCAGCAGCTTGGGTCTAGAGCGGGGCAATGAGCAGTTCTTC